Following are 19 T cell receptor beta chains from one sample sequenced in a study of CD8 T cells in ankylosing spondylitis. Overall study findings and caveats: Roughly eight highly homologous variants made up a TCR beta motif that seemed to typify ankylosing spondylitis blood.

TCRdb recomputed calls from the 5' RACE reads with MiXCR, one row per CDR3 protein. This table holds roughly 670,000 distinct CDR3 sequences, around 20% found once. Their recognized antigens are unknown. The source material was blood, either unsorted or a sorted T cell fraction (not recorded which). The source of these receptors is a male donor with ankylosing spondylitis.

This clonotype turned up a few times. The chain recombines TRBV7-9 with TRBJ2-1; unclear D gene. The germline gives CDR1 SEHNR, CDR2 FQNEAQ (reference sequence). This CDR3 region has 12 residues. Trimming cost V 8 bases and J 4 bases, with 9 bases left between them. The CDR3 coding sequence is TGTGCCAGCCTTCCCCAGTACAATGAGCAGTTCTTC. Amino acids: CASLPQYNEQFF. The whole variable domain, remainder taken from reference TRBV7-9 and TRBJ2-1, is DTGVSQNPRHKITKRGQNVTFRCDPISEHNRLYWYRQTLGQGPEFLTYFQNEAQLEKSRLLSDRFSAERPKGSFSTLEIQRTEQGDSAMYLCASLPQYNEQFFGPGTRLTVL.

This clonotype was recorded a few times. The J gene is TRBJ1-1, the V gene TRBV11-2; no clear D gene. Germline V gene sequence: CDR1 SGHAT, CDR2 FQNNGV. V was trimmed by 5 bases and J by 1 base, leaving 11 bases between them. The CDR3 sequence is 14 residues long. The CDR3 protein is CASSPLSGNTEAFF. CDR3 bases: TGTGCCAGCAGCCCATTGTCTGGGAACACTGAAGCTTTCTTT. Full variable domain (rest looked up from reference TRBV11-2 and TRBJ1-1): EAGVAQSPRYKIIEKRQSVAFWCNPISGHATLYWYQQILGQGPKLLIQFQNNGVVDDSQLPKDRFSAERLKGVDSTLKIQPAKLEDSAVYLCASSPLSGNTEAFFGQGTRLTVV.

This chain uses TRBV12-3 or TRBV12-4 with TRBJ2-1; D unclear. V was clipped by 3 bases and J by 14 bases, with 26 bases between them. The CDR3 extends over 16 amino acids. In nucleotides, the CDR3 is TGTGCCAGCAGTTTGACGAACCCCTCGGGCCTCCTCCCGGAGTTCTTC. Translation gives CASSLTNPSGLLPEFF.

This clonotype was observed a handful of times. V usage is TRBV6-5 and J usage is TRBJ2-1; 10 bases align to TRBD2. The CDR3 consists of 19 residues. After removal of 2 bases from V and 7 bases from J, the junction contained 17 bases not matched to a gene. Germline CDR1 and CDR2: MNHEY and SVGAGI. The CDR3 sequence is CASSYTPGASGRSGNEQFF. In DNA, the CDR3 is TGTGCCAGCAGTTACACCCCCGGGGCTAGCGGGAGATCGGGGAATGAGCAGTTCTTC.

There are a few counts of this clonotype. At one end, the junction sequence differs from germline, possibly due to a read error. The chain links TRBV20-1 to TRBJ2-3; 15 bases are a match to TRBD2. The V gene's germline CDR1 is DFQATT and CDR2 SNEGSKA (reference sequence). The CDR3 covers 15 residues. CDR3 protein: CSARDWGTSGRTQPF. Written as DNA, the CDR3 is TGCAGTGCTAGAGATTGGGGGACTAGCGGGAGGACCCAACCCTTT.

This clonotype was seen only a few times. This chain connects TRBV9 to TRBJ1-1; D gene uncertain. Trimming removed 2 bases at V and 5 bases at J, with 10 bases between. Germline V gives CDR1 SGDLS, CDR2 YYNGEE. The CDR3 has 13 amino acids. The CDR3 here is CASSVGVGTEAFF. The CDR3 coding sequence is TGTGCCAGCAGCGTCGGCGTGGGGACTGAAGCTTTCTTT. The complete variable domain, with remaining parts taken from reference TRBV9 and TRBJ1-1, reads DSGVTQTPKHLITATGQRVTLRCSPRSGDLSVYWYQQSLDQGLQFLIQYYNGEERAKGNILERFSAQQFPDLHSELNLSSLELGDSALYFCASSVGVGTEAFFGQGTRLTVV.

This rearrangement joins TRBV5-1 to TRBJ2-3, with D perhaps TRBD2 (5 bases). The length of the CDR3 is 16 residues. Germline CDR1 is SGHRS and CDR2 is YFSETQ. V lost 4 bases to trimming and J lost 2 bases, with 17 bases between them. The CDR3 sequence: CASSPPRVLSTDTQYF. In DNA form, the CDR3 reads TGCGCCAGCAGCCCCCCGAGGGTCCTGTCCACAGATACGCAGTATTTT.

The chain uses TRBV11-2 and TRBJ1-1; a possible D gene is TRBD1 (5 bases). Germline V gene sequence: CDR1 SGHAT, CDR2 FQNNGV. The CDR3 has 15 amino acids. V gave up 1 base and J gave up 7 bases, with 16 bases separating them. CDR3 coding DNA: TGTGCCAGCAGCTTAGCAGGGCCAAACTCACTTGAAGCTTTCTTT. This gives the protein CASSLAGPNSLEAFF.

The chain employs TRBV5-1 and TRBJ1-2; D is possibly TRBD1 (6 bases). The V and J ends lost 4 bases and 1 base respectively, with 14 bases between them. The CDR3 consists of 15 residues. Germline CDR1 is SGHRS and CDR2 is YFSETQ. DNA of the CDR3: TGCGCCAGCAGCCTGTCAGGGGAGGGTAACTATGGCTACACCTTC. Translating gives CASSLSGEGNYGYTF.

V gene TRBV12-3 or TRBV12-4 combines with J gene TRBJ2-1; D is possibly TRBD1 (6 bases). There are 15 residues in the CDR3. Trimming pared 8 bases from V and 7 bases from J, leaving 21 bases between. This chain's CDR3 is CASRQGPARGNEQFF. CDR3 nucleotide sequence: TGTGCCAGCCGCCAGGGCCCTGCGAGGGGGAATGAGCAGTTCTTC.

Here the CDR3 reads CASSLDGRRNTIYF. The CDR3, as DNA: TGTGCCAGCAGTTTAGATGGACGGCGAAACACCATATATTTT. The chain links TRBV28 to TRBJ1-3; D gene uncertain. Trimming left V 2 bases short and J 5 bases short, with 10 bases between. The CDR3 length is 14 residues. Germline CDR1 and CDR2: MDHEN and SYDVKM.

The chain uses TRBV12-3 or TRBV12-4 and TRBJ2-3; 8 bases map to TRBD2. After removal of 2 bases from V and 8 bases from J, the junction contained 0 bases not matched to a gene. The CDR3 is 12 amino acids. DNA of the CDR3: TGTGCCAGCAGTTTAACTAGCGGTACGCAGTATTTT. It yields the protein CASSLTSGTQYF.

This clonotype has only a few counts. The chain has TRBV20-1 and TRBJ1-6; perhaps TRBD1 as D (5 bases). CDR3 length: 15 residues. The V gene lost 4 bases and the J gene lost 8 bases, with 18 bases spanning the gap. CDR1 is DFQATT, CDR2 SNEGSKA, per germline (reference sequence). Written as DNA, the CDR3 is TGCAGTGCTATAGAGACAGCCAACTCCCATTCACCCCTCCACTTT. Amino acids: CSAIETANSHSPLHF.

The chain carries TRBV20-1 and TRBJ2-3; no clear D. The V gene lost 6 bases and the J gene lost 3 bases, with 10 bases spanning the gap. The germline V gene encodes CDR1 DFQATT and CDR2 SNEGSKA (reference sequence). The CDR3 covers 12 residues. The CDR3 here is CSAAIETDTQYF. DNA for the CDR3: TGCAGTGCGGCGATCGAGACAGATACGCAGTATTTT.

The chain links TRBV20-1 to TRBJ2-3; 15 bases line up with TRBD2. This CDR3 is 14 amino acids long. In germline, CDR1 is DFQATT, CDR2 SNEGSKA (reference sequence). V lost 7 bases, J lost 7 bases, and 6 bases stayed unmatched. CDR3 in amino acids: CSGGTSGRKHTQYF. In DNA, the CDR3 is TGCAGTGGAGGGACTAGCGGGAGGAAGCATACGCAGTATTTT.

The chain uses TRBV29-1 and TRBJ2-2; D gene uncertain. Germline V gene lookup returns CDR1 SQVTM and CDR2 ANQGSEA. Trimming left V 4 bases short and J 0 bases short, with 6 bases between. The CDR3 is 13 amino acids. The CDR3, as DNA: TGCAGCGTTGTTGGCCCGAACACCGGGGAGCTGTTTTTT. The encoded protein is CSVVGPNTGELFF.

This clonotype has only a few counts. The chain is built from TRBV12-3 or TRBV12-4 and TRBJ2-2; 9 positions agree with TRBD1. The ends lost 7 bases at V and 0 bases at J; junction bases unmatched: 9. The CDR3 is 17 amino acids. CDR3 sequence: CASKSGRQGANTGELFF. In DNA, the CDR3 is TGTGCCAGCAAATCGGGGAGACAGGGGGCGAACACCGGGGAGCTGTTTTTT.

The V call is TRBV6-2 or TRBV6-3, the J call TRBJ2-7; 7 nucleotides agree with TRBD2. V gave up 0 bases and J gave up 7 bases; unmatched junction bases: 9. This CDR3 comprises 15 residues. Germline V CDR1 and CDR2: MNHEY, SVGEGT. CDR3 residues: CASSYSKLGAGEQYF. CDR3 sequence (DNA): TGTGCCAGCAGTTACTCGAAATTGGGAGCGGGGGAGCAGTACTTC.

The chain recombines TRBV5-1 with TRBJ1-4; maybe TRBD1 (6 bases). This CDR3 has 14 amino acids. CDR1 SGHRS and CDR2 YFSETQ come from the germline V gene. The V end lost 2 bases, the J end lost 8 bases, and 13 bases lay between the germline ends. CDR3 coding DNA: TGCGCCAGCAGCTTACAGGGTTTTGGAGAAAAACTGTTTTTT. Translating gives CASSLQGFGEKLFF.